This is a list of T cell receptor beta chains from one sample in a study of blood T cells in healthy people across ages. TCRdb re-called the 5' RACE reads with MiXCR, one entry per CDR3 protein. The table has 1.5 million or so distinct CDR3 sequences, roughly 43% seen once; the top ten hold about 4.1%. Material: blood. The source of these receptors is a woman aged 18-29 years in good health. Each CDR3 is given without its conserved first and last residue.

J: -
V: TRBV4-1
CDR3: ASSPTGDAYNEQY

J: TRBJ2-3
V: TRBV6-5
CDR3: ASSYSWRDTQY

J: TRBJ1-1
V: TRBV6-2/TRBV6-3
CDR3: ASSYTRAEAF

J: TRBJ2-1
V: TRBV20-1
CDR3: SARAWPTSGDYNEQF

J: TRBJ1-6
V: TRBV27
CDR3: ASSSAPRSPLH

J: TRBJ2-7
V: TRBV27
CDR3: ASSLMASGYYEQY

J: TRBJ1-5
V: TRBV5-1
CDR3: ASSLEGPGQGYQPQH

J: TRBJ2-7
V: TRBV6-2/TRBV6-3
CDR3: ASSYHGLSYEQY

J: TRBJ1-5
V: TRBV6-5
CDR3: ATAGSGRQPQH

J: TRBJ2-1
V: TRBV9
CDR3: ASSVTGGIYGNEQF

J: TRBJ2-7
V: TRBV27
CDR3: ASSSLGGSYEQY

J: TRBJ2-1
V: TRBV9
CDR3: ASSVGQSNYNEQF

J: TRBJ1-5
V: TRBV6-2/TRBV6-3
CDR3: ASSWGQRNQPQH

J: TRBJ1-4
V: TRBV7-9
CDR3: ASSFRLAGDEKLF

J: TRBJ2-7
V: TRBV6-2/TRBV6-3
CDR3: ASSYLIHNEQY

J: TRBJ2-3
V: TRBV12-3/TRBV12-4
CDR3: ASSFVGTTDTQY

J: TRBJ2-1
V: TRBV7-9
CDR3: ASGGTSPGNEQF

J: TRBJ1-4
V: TRBV12-3/TRBV12-4
CDR3: ASSNRVLNEKLF

J: TRBJ2-1
V: TRBV20-1
CDR3: SARDSGLASVQF

J: TRBJ2-1
V: TRBV3-1
CDR3: ASSKIAGSFNEQF

J: TRBJ2-7
V: TRBV4-2
CDR3: ASSQESAYRYEQY

J: TRBJ2-7
V: TRBV20-1
CDR3: SARAAPYEQY

J: TRBJ1-2
V: TRBV9
CDR3: ASSVGVGYT

J: TRBJ2-1
V: TRBV29-1
CDR3: SVGGPGDEQF

J: TRBJ2-7
V: TRBV12-3/TRBV12-4
CDR3: ASSPDMDLIEQY

J: -
V: TRBV4-3
CDR3: ASSQDPGRQLVDEQY

J: TRBJ2-1
V: TRBV7-2
CDR3: ASSLLPVNEQF

J: TRBJ2-1
V: TRBV6-2/TRBV6-3
CDR3: ASSPTRETGSYNEQF

J: TRBJ2-1
V: TRBV30
CDR3: AWRVYRGANNEQF

J: TRBJ2-1
V: TRBV4-3
CDR3: ASSQELARINEQF

J: TRBJ1-1
V: TRBV29-1
CDR3: SVVGRAATEAF

J: TRBJ2-1
V: TRBV7-2
CDR3: ASSPDSLSYNEQF

J: TRBJ2-3
V: TRBV4-1
CDR3: ASSRAHRTDTQY

J: TRBJ1-1
V: TRBV20-1
CDR3: SARDLGGVNTEAF

J: TRBJ2-1
V: TRBV4-2
CDR3: ASSQPNNEQF

J: TRBJ1-2
V: TRBV20-1
CDR3: SARIGQGDYGYT

J: TRBJ2-3
V: TRBV7-7
CDR3: ASSLSMASTDTQY

J: TRBJ1-6
V: TRBV20-1
CDR3: SARPDGFSYNSPLH

J: TRBJ2-3
V: TRBV5-1
CDR3: ASSLIQGAADTQY

J: TRBJ2-5
V: TRBV13
CDR3: ASSLSGQGLAETQY

J: TRBJ1-1
V: TRBV6-5
CDR3: ASGRDTEAL

J: TRBJ2-7
V: TRBV5-1
CDR3: ASSFSTTYEQY

J: -
V: TRBV5-6
CDR3: ASSYPQVSYEQY

J: TRBJ2-7
V: TRBV7-8
CDR3: ASSFNPEEASGWGYEQY

J: TRBJ2-5
V: TRBV12-3/TRBV12-4
CDR3: ASSLVLAGGHNEQY

J: TRBJ1-1
V: TRBV30
CDR3: AWSVWGVGNTEAF

J: TRBJ2-3
V: TRBV30
CDR3: ALSVMGDTQY

J: TRBJ2-1
V: TRBV29-1
CDR3: SVDGIPSSYNEQF

J: TRBJ2-3
V: TRBV28
CDR3: ASLPATWDTDTQY

J: TRBJ2-1
V: TRBV5-6
CDR3: ASSSRVKGTYNEQF

J: TRBJ2-3
V: TRBV12-3/TRBV12-4
CDR3: ASSDGTSWDTQY

J: TRBJ2-5
V: TRBV4-1
CDR3: ASSQALAGFRQETQY